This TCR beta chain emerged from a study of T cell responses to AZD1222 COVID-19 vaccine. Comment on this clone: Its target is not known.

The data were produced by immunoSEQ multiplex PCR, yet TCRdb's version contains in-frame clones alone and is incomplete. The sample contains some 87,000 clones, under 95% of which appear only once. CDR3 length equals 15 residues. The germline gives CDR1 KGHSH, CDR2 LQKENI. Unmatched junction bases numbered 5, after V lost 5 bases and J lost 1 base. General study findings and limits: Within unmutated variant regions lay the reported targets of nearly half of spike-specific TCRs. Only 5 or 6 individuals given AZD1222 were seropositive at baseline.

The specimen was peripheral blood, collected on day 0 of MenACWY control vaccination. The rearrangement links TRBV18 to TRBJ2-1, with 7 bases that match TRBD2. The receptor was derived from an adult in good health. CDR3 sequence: CASSTTGGSYNEQFF. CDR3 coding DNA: TGTGCCAGCTCAACGACGGGAGGATCCTACAATGAGCAGTTCTTC.